Listed below are T cell receptor beta chains from one sample, sequenced in a study of human thymus T cells. This table comes from immunoSEQ multiplex PCR, and its TCRdb copy is limited to in-frame clones, with some not included. The sample has tens of thousands of clones, nearly 95% seen once; the top ten hold roughly 0.12%. The specimen was blood. The receptors here all came from a boy in the first two years of life with a congenital heart defect but otherwise immunologically healthy. The CDR3 runs from the conserved cysteine through the conserved F or W. D genes are given only for firm matches. The size entry is marked missing in some rows and otherwise reads once, few, many or a size class.

len	d_gene	v_gene	j_gene	abundance	CDR3nt	CDR3aa
14	-	TRBV7-3	TRBJ2-1	-	TGTGCCAGCAGCTTGGGTTTTGGGGTGAATGAGCAGTTCTTC	CASSLGFGVNEQFF
12	-	TRBV7-9	TRBJ2-1	-	TGTGCCAGCAGTTTTAGTTACAATGAGCAGTTCTTC	CASSFSYNEQFF
16	-	TRBV7-8	TRBJ2-5	-	TGTGCCAGCAGCTTAACTTTCCTTGCATCCACGGAGACCCAGTACTTC	CASSLTFLASTETQYF
15	TRBD1	TRBV6-5	TRBJ1-6	-	TGTGCCAGCAGTTACGCATTGACAGGGGGATCACCCCTCCACTTT	CASSYALTGGSPLHF
13	-	TRBV6-1	TRBJ2-5	-	TGTGCCAGCAGTCTATTTGGGGGAGAGACCCAGTACTTC	CASSLFGGETQYF
14	TRBD1	TRBV7-9	TRBJ1-1	-	TGTGCCAGCAGCTCCAGGGGGCTTCCCACTGAAGCTTTCTTT	CASSSRGLPTEAFF
15	TRBD1	TRBV6-5	TRBJ1-5	-	TGTGCCAGCAGTTACAGCCGGGACAGACATCAGCCCCAGCATTTT	CASSYSRDRHQPQHF
14	-	TRBV27	TRBJ2-7	once	TGTGCCAGCAGTTTTAAGGGAGGATCCGTCGAGCAGTACTTC	CASSFKGGSVEQYF
12	-	TRBV19	TRBJ1-1	-	TGTGCCAGTAGTATAGGGGGAGCTGAAGCTTTCTTT	CASSIGGAEAFF
15	TRBD1	TRBV27	TRBJ2-1	-	TGTGCCAGCAGTTTATATGGGACAGTGGGCAATGAGCAGTTCTTC	CASSLYGTVGNEQFF
13	-	TRBV19	TRBJ1-1	once	TGTGCCAGTACAGGGGTCCTTTACACTGAAGCTTTCTTT	CASTGVLYTEAFF
12	-	TRBV2	TRBJ1-2	-	TGTGCCAGCAGGGGTACAGGCCCTGGCTACACCTTC	CASRGTGPGYTF
18	TRBD2	TRBV4-1	TRBJ2-3	-	TGCGCCAGCAGCCTCCTGGCGGGACTAGCGGGGGGTACAGATACGCAGTATTTT	CASSLLAGLAGGTDTQYF
18	TRBD1	TRBV15	TRBJ1-1	-	TGTGCCACCAGCAGAGATCGAGGCCTAAGGGACAGGGGCTCTGAAGCTTTCTTT	CATSRDRGLRDRGSEAFF
18	TRBD2	TRBV7-9	TRBJ2-7	-	TGTGCCAGCAGTTATTTCAAGGGATTGAGCGGGACCAGCTACGAGCAGTACTTC	CASSYFKGLSGTSYEQYF
15	TRBD2	TRBV19	TRBJ2-7	-	TGTGCCAGTAGTATGTCGGCGGGGGTGACCTACGAGCAGTACTTC	CASSMSAGVTYEQYF
19	-	TRBV7-2	TRBJ2-4	-	TGTGCCAGCAGCTTAGTGATCGCCGTGGGGCCCTCCCGCCCAAACATTCAGTACTTC	CASSLVIAVGPSRPNIQYF
12	-	TRBV5-6	TRBJ1-1	-	TGTGCCAGCAGCCCCGAGGGAACTGAAGCTTTCTTT	CASSPEGTEAFF
16	TRBD1	TRBV7-8	TRBJ1-1	-	TGTGCCAGCAGCTACAGGGGGGAAGGTTGGAACACTGAAGCTTTCTTT	CASSYRGEGWNTEAFF
15	TRBD1	TRBV6-7	TRBJ2-3	-	TGTGCCAGCAGAGATACAGGGGGCAATTCAGATACGCAGTATTTT	CASRDTGGNSDTQYF
16	-	TRBV11-3	TRBJ2-3	-	TGTGCCAGCAGCTTAGTACAGGGCCCCAGCACAGATACGCAGTATTTT	CASSLVQGPSTDTQYF
10	-	TRBV20-1	TRBJ2-3	-	TGCAGTGCTAGGGCAGATACGCAGTATTTT	CSARADTQYF
16	TRBD2	TRBV5-4	TRBJ2-4	-	TGTGCCAGCAGCCCGACTAGCGGGGGTTCCAAAAACATTCAGTACTTC	CASSPTSGGSKNIQYF
14	-	TRBV19	TRBJ1-2	-	TGTGCCAGTAGGTTACAGGGAGGAGGCTATGGCTACACCTTC	CASRLQGGGYGYTF
14	-	TRBV6-5	TRBJ1-4	-	TGTGCCAGCAGTAAGAGTCGGACAGAGAAAAAACTGTTTTTT	CASSKSRTEKKLFF
15	TRBD1	TRBV7-8	TRBJ2-7	-	TGTGCCAGCAGCTTAGCAGGGACAGGGGGCTACGAGCAGTACTTC	CASSLAGTGGYEQYF
14	-	TRBV6-5	TRBJ2-7	-	TGTGCCAGCAGTTACGACACGGACTCCTACGAGCAGTACTTC	CASSYDTDSYEQYF
15	-	TRBV7-9	TRBJ2-1	-	TGTGCCAGCAGCTTAGCAGGTCCCATGAGGTATGAGCAGTTCTTC	CASSLAGPMRYEQFF
15	TRBD2	TRBV9	TRBJ2-5	-	TGTGCCAGCAACGCGGGGGGAAGCTTTGGGGAGACCCAGTACTTC	CASNAGGSFGETQYF
15	-	TRBV5-4	TRBJ2-6	-	TGTGCCAGCAGCTTCCCGGGCTCTGGGGCCAACGTCCTGACTTTC	CASSFPGSGANVLTF
16	TRBD1	TRBV5-1	TRBJ2-1	once	TGCGCCAGCAGCCCCGGAGGCAGGGGGAGATGGAATGAGCAGTTCTTC	CASSPGGRGRWNEQFF
14	-	TRBV4-2	TRBJ2-7	-	TGTGCCAGCAGCCAAGAAGGGGCAGCCAACGAGCAGTACTTC	CASSQEGAANEQYF
14	-	TRBV5-1	TRBJ2-3	once	TGCGCCAGCAGCCCAGCGGTTAGCACAGATACGCAGTATTTT	CASSPAVSTDTQYF
15	TRBD1	TRBV9	TRBJ1-2	-	TGTGCCAGCAGCGTAGAGGGGACAGGAAGCTATGGCTACACCTTC	CASSVEGTGSYGYTF
14	-	TRBV2	TRBJ2-7	-	TGTGCCAGCAGTGAACCAGGGAGCCCCTACGAGCAGTACTTC	CASSEPGSPYEQYF
14	TRBD2	TRBV5-4	TRBJ2-7	-	TGTGCCAGCAGCCCCGGGACTAGCGGGGCTTCGCGGAAGTTC	CASSPGTSGASRKF
17	TRBD2	TRBV5-1	TRBJ2-7	-	TGCGCCAGCAGCTGGGGGACTAGCGGGGGTTTCCTCTACGAGCAGTACTTC	CASSWGTSGGFLYEQYF
12	-	TRBV27	TRBJ2-1	-	TGTGCCAGCAGTTTGGGGGGGGCTGAGCAGTTCTTC	CASSLGGAEQFF
13	-	TRBV5-5	TRBJ1-1	once	TGTGCCAGCAGCTTGCAGGGGAACACTGAAGCTTTCTTT	CASSLQGNTEAFF
16	TRBD2	TRBV4-1	TRBJ2-3	-	TGCGCCAGCAGCCCACTAGCGGGGGGGAACACAGATACGCAGTATTTT	CASSPLAGGNTDTQYF
14	TRBD1	TRBV6-5	TRBJ1-6	-	TGTGCCAGCAGGGGCTTACAGGGGAATTCACCCCTCCACTTT	CASRGLQGNSPLHF
16	-	TRBV7-2	TRBJ2-3	-	TGTGCCAGCAGCCTTAGTGTGTCCAGGGCCACAGATACGCAGTATTTT	CASSLSVSRATDTQYF
15	-	TRBV4-2	TRBJ2-7	-	TGTGCCAGCAGCCAAGATAGAAACAGCCTCTACGAGCAGTACTTC	CASSQDRNSLYEQYF
16	-	TRBV4-3	TRBJ2-1	-	TGCGCCAGCAGCTTTCGACGGGGGACCTCCTACAATGAGCAGTTCTTC	CASSFRRGTSYNEQFF
15	-	TRBV6-6	TRBJ1-4	-	TGTGCCAGCAGTTTAGTCGGGGGTGGTAATGAAAAACTGTTTTTT	CASSLVGGGNEKLFF
16	TRBD2	TRBV13	TRBJ2-3	-	TGTGCCAGCAGCTCCGACGCGGGGGGGGACACAGATACGCAGTATTTT	CASSSDAGGDTDTQYF
16	-	TRBV7-2	TRBJ2-3	-	TGTGCCAGCAGCCCCCCTAGTGGGACTGGAGCAGATACGCAGTATTTT	CASSPPSGTGADTQYF